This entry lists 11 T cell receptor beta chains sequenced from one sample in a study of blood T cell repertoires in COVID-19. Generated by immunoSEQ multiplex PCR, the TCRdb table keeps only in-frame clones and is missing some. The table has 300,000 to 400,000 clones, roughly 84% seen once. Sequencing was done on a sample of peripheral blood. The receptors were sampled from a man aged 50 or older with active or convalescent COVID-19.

The CDR3 reads CASSPGTGPFSGNTIYF. The CDR3 DNA reads as TGTGCCAGCTCACCCGGGACAGGTCCATTCTCTGGAAACACCATATATTTT. V usage is TRBV18 and J usage is TRBJ1-3; 8 nucleotides line up with TRBD1. With V trimmed by 3 bases and J by 0 bases, 7 bases remained unmatched. This CDR3 contains 17 residues. The germline V gene encodes CDR1 KGHSH and CDR2 LQKENI.

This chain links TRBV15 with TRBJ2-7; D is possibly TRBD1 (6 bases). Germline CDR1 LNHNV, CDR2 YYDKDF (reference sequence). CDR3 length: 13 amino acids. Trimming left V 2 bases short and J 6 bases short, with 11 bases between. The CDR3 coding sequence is TGTGCCACCAGCAGACCTGACAGGATCGAGCAGTACTTC. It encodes CATSRPDRIEQYF. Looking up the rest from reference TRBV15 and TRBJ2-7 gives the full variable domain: DAMVIQNPRYQVTQFGKPVTLSCSQTLNHNVMYWYQQKSSQAPKLLFHYYDKDFNNEADTPDNFQSRRPNTSFCFLDIRSPGLGDTAMYLCATSRPDRIEQYFGPGTRLTVT.

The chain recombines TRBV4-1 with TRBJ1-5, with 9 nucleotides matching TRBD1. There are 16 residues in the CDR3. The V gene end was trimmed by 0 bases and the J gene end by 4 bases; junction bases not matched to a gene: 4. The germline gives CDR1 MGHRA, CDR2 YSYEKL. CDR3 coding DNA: TGCGCCAGCAGCCAAGATACGGGGACAGGGAATCAGCCCCAGCATTTT. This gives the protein CASSQDTGTGNQPQHF.

CDR3 region: CASSDRAQDTQYF. CDR3 DNA: TGTGCCAGCAGCGACAGGGCACAAGATACGCAGTATTTT. This rearrangement joins TRBV7-2 to TRBJ2-3; the match to TRBD1 covers 7 bases. The CDR3 spans 13 residues. CDR1 and CDR2 (germline): SGHTA, FQGNSA. V shed 5 bases, J shed 5 bases, and the junction held 4 bases outside the gene matches. Filled out from reference TRBV7-2 and TRBJ2-3, the complete variable domain reads GAGVSQSPSNKVTEKGKDVELRCDPISGHTALYWYRQSLGQGLEFLIYFQGNSAPDKSGLPSDRFSAERTGGSVSTLTIQRTQQEDSAVYLCASSDRAQDTQYFGPGTRLTVL.

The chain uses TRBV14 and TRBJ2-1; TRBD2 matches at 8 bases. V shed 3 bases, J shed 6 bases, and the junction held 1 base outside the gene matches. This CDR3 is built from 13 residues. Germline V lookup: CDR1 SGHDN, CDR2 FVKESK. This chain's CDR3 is CASSHAGGNEQFF. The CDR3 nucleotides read TGTGCCAGCAGCCACGCGGGGGGCAATGAGCAGTTCTTC.

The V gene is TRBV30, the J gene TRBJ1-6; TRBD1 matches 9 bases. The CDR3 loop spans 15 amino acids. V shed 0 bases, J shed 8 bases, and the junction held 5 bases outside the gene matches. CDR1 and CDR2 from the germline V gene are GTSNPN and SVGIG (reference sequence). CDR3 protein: CAWSVRGQGDSPLHF. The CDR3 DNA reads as TGTGCCTGGAGTGTAAGGGGACAGGGAGATTCACCCCTCCACTTT.

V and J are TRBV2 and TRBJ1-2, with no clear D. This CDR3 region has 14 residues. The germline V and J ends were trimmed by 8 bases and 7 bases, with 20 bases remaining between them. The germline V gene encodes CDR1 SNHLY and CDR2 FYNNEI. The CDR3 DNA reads TGTGCCAGCGTGGAGGAGGGCGCGGGTGGTGGCTACACCTTC. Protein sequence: CASVEEGAGGGYTF.

CDR3 sequence (DNA): TGTGCCAGCAGCTTAGGTGGTAGCGGGGGCTACAATGAGCAGTTCTTC. This encodes CASSLGGSGGYNEQFF. This chain uses TRBV7-6 with TRBJ2-1; 9 bases align to TRBD2. CDR1 is SGHVS and CDR2 is FNYEAQ in the germline V gene. The trim removed 1 base at V and 3 bases at J, leaving 4 bases unmatched. CDR3 length: 16 amino acids.

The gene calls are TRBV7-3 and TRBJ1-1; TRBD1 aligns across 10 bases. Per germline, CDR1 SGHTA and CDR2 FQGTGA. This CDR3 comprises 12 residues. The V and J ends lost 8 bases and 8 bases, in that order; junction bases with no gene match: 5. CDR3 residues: CASGRDRGEAFF. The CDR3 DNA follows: TGTGCCAGCGGACGGGACAGGGGAGAAGCTTTCTTT.

CDR3 region: CASSIAFRQGFYEQYF. In DNA, the CDR3 is TGTGCCAGTAGTATAGCCTTCCGACAGGGCTTCTACGAGCAGTACTTC. The chain uses TRBV19 and TRBJ2-7; 7 bases agree with TRBD1. This CDR3 contains 16 residues. V shed 1 base and J 3 bases; nucleotides not matched to a gene: 9. Germline V lookup: CDR1 LNHDA, CDR2 SQIVND (reference sequence).

CDR3 DNA: TGTGCCACCAGCCGCAGTGGTGGCAATCCTTATGGCTACACCTTC. As protein: CATSRSGGNPYGYTF. The chain couples TRBV15 to TRBJ1-2; D gene uncertain. This CDR3 is 15 amino acids long. Germline V gene data show CDR1 as LNHNV and CDR2 as YYDKDF (reference sequence). Trimming removed 5 bases from V and 5 bases from J, with 18 bases in between.